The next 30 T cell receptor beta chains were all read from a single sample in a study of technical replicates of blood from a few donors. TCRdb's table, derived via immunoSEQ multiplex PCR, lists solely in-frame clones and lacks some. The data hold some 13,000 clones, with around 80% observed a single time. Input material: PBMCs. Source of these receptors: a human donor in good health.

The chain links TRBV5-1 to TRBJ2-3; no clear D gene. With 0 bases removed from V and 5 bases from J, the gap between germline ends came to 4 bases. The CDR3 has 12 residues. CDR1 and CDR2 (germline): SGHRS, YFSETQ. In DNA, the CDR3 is TGCGCCAGCAGCTTGGCTATAGATACGCAGTATTTT. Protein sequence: CASSLAIDTQYF.

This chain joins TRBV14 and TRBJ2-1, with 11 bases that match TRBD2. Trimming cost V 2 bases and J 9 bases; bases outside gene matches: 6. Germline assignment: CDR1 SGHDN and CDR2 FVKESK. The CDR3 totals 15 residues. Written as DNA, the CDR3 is TGTGCCAGCAGCCAATTTAGCGGGAGGGGTGGTGAGCAGTTCTTC. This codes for CASSQFSGRGGEQFF.

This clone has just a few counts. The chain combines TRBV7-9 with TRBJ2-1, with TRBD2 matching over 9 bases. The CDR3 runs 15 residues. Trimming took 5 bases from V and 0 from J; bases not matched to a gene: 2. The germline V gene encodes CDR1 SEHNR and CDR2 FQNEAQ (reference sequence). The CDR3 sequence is CASSLSGSSYNEQFF. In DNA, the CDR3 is TGTGCCAGCAGCCTTAGCGGGAGCTCCTACAATGAGCAGTTCTTC.

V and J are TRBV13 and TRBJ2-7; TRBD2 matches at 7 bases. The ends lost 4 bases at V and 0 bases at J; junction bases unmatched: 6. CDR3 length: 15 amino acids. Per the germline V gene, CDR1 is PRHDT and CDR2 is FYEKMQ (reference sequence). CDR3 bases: TGTGCCAGCAGCTCAGTAGCGGGCAGCTCCTACGAGCAGTACTTC. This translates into CASSSVAGSSYEQYF.

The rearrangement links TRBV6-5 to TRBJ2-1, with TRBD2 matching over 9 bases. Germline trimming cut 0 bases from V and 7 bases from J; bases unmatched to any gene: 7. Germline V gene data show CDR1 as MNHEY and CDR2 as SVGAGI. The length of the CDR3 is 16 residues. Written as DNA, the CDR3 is TGTGCCAGCAGTTACTCGCGGCGGGAGGGCCGTAATGAGCAGTTCTTC. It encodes CASSYSRREGRNEQFF.

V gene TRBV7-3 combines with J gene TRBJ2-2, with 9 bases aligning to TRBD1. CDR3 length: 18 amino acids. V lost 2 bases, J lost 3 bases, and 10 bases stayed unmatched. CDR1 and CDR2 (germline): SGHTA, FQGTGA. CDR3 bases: TGTGCCAGCAGCTTACCCAAGGGACAGGGAATGGACACCGGGGAGCTGTTTTTT. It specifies CASSLPKGQGMDTGELFF.

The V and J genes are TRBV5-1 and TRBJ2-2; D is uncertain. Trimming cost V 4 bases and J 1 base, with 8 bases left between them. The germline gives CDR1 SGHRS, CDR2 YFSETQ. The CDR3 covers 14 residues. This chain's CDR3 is CASSPIRNTGELFF. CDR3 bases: TGCGCCAGCAGCCCCATCAGGAACACCGGGGAGCTGTTTTTT.

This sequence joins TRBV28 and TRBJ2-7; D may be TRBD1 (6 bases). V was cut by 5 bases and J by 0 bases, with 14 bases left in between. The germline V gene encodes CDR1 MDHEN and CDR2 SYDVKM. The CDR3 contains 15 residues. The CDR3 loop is CASSRLDSFSYEQYF. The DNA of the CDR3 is TGTGCCAGCAGTCGCTTGGACAGTTTCTCCTACGAGCAGTACTTC.

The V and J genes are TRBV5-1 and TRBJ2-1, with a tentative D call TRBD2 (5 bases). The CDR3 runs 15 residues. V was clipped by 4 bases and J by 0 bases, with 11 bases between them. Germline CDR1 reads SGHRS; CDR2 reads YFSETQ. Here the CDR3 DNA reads TGCGCCAGCAGCGGCGGGCCGGACTCCTACAATGAGCAGTTCTTC. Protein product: CASSGGPDSYNEQFF. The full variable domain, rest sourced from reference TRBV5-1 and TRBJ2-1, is KAGVTQTPRYLIKTRGQQVTLSCSPISGHRSVSWYQQTPGQGLQFLFEYFSETQRNKGNFPGRFSGRQFSNSRSEMNVSTLELGDSALYLCASSGGPDSYNEQFFGPGTRLTVL.

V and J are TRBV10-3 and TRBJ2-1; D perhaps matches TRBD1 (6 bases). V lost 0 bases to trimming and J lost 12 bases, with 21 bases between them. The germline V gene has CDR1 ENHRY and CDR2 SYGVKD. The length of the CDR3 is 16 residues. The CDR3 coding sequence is TGTGCCATCAGTGAGTCGGGGGCGAGGGGTGCAGTTGGGCAGTTCTTC. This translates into CAISESGARGAVGQFF.

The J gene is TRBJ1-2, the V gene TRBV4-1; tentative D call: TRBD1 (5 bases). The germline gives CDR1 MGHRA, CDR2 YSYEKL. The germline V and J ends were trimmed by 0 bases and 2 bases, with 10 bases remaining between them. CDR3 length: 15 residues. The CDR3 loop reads CASSQDVQENYGYTF. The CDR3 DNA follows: TGCGCCAGCAGCCAAGATGTACAGGAGAACTATGGCTACACCTTC.

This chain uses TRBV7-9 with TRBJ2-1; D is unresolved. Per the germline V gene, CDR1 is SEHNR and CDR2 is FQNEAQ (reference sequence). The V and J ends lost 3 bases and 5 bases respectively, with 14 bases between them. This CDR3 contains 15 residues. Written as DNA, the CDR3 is TGTGCCAGCAGCTTCGCCGGTTTCCCCAACAATGAGCAGTTCTTC. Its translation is CASSFAGFPNNEQFF.

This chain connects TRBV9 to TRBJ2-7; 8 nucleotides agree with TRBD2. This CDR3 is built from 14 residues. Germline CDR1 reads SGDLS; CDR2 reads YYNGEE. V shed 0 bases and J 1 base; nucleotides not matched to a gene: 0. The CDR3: CASSVGGRSYEQYF. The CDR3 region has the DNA TGTGCCAGCAGCGTAGGCGGGAGGTCCTACGAGCAGTACTTC.

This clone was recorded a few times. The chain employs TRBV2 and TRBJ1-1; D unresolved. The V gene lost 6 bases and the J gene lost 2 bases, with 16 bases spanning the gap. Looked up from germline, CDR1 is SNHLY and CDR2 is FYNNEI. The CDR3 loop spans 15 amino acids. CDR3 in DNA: TGTGCCAGCAGAGAGAATCCAAATCCCAACACTGAAGCTTTCTTT. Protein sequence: CASRENPNPNTEAFF. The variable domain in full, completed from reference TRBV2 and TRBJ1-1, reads EPEVTQTPSHQVTQMGQEVILRCVPISNHLYFYWYRQILGQKVEFLVSFYNNEISEKSEIFDDQFSVERPDGSNFTLKIRSTKLEDSAMYFCASRENPNPNTEAFFGQGTRLTVV.

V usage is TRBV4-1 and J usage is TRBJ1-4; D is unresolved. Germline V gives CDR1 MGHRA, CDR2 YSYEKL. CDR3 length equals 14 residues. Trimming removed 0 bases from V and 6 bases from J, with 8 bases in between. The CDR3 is CASSQEGRDEKLFF. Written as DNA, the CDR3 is TGCGCCAGCAGCCAAGAAGGGCGGGATGAAAAACTGTTTTTT.

This CDR3 is CASSPAGLAGGTGELFF. CDR3 bases: TGCGCCAGCAGCCCGGCCGGGCTAGCGGGAGGTACCGGGGAGCTGTTTTTT. The chain combines TRBV5-1 with TRBJ2-2, with 11 bases matching TRBD2. Germline CDR1 reads SGHRS; CDR2 reads YFSETQ. V trimming: 4 bases; J trimming: 5 bases; junction bases outside the gene matches: 10. The CDR3 totals 17 residues.

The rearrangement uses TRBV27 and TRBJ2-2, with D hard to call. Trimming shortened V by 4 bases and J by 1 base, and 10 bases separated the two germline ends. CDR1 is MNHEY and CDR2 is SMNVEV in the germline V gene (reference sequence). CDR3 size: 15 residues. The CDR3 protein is CASSSMGLNTGELFF. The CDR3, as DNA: TGTGCCAGCAGTTCGATGGGCCTGAACACCGGGGAGCTGTTTTTT.

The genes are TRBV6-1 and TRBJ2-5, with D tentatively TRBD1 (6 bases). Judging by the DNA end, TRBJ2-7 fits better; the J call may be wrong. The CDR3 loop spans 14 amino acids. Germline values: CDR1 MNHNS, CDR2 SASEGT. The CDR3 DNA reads TGTGCCAGCAGTGAGCAGGGGAGCTCCTACGAGCAGTACTTC. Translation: CASSEQGSSYEQYF.

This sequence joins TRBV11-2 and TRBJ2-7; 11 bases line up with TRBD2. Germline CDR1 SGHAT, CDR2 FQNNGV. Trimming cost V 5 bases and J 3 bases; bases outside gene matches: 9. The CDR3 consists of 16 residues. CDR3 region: CASSLGTSGLIYEQYF. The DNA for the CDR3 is TGTGCCAGCAGCCTAGGGACTAGCGGACTTATCTACGAGCAGTACTTC.

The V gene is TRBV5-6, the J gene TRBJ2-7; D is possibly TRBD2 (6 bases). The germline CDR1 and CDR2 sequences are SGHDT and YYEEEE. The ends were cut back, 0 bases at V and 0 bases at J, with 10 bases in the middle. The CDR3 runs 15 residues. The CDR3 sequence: CASSLGVGSSYEQYF. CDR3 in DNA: TGTGCCAGCAGCTTGGGAGTCGGGAGCTCCTACGAGCAGTACTTC.

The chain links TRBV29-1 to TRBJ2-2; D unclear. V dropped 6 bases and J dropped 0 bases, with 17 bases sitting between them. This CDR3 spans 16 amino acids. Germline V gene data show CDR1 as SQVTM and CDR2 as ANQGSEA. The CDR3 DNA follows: TGCAGCGTCTTCCCTAACGATCCCTCGAACACCGGGGAGCTGTTTTTT. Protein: CSVFPNDPSNTGELFF.

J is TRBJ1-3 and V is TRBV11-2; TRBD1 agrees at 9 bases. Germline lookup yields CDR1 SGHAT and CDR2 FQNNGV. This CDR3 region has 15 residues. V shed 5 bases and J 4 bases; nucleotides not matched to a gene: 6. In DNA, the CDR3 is TGTGCCAGCAGCCGTTCGGACAGGGGCGGAAACACCATATATTTT. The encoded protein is CASSRSDRGGNTIYF.

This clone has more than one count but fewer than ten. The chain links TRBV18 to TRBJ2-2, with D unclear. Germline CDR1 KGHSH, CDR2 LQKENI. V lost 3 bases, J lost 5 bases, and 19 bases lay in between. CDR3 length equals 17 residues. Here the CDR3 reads CASSPGTAGSKTGELFF. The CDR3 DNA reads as TGTGCCAGCTCACCCGGAACGGCAGGTTCAAAAACCGGGGAGCTGTTTTTT.

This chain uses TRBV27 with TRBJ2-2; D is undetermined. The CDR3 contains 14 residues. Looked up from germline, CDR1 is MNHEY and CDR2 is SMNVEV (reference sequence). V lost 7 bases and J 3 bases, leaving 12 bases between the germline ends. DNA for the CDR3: TGTGCCAGCACCCCGAGTTCATACACCGGGGAGCTGTTTTTT. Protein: CASTPSSYTGELFF.

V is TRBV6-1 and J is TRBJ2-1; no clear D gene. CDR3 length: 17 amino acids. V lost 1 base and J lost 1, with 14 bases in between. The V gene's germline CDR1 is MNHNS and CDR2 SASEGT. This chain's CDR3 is CASSEGQAIRSYNEQFF. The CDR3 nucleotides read TGTGCCAGCAGTGAAGGCCAGGCGATAAGGTCCTACAATGAGCAGTTCTTC.

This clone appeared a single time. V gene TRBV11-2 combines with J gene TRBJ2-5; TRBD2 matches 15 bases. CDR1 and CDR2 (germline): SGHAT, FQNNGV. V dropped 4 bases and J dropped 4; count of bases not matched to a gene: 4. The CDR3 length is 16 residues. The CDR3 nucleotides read TGTGCCAGCAGCTCAGGACTAGCGGGAGGGATAGAGACCCAGTACTTC. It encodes CASSSGLAGGIETQYF.

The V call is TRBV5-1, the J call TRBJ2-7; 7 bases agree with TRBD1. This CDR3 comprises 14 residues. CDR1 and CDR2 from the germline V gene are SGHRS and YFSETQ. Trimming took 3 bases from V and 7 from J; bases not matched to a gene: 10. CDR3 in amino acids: CASSWSTGPGEQYF. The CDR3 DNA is TGCGCCAGCAGCTGGTCGACAGGGCCGGGAGAGCAGTACTTC. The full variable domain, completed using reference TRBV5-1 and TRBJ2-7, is KAGVTQTPRYLIKTRGQQVTLSCSPISGHRSVSWYQQTPGQGLQFLFEYFSETQRNKGNFPGRFSGRQFSNSRSEMNVSTLELGDSALYLCASSWSTGPGEQYFGPGTRLTVT.

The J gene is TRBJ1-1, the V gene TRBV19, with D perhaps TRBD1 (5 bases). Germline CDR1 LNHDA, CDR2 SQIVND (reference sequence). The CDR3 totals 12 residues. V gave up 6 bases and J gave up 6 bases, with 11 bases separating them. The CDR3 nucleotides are TGTGCCAGTAGAAGGGGAAACGCTGAAGCTTTCTTT. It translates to CASRRGNAEAFF.

The CDR3 coding sequence is TGTGCCAGCACCCCGAACCCGCAGCGGGGAGAGACCCAGTACTTC. It codes for CASTPNPQRGETQYF. This sequence joins TRBV7-2 and TRBJ2-5, with 7 bases aligning to TRBD2. CDR1 is SGHTA and CDR2 is FQGNSA in the germline V gene. There are 15 residues in the CDR3. Trimming cost V 7 bases and J 4 bases; bases outside gene matches: 12.

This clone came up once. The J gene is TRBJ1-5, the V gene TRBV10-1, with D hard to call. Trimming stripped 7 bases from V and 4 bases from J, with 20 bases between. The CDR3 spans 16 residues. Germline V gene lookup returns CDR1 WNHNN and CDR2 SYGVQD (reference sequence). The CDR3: CASNEKFPPPNQPQHF. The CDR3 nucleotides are TGCGCCAGCAATGAAAAATTCCCCCCCCCAAATCAGCCCCAGCATTTT.